A single sample gave rise to the 26 T cell receptor beta chains below, sequenced in a study of blood T cells in healthy people across ages. A sample-barcoded 5' primer and a J-beta primer mix were used in a second PCR of about 6 to 11 cycles. TCRdb independently ran MiXCR on the 5' RACE reads; one entry per CDR3 protein. The sample has 1.5 million or so distinct CDR3 sequences; roughly two fifths are singletons. The sample comprised blood. These receptors originate from a woman aged 18-30 years in good health.

This clonotype appeared a few times. The genes are TRBV5-6 and TRBJ2-7; tentative D call: TRBD1 (5 bases). In germline, CDR1 is SGHDT, CDR2 YYEEEE. V lost 2 bases and J 5 bases, leaving 14 bases between the germline ends. The CDR3 sequence is 14 residues long. The CDR3 loop is CASSLTGAYHEQYF. CDR3 in DNA: TGTGCCAGCAGCTTAACTGGGGCGTACCACGAGCAGTACTTC.

The count of this clonotype is one. This chain joins TRBV20-1 and TRBJ2-7; 8 nucleotides line up with TRBD1. This CDR3 is 14 amino acids long. From germline, CDR1 is DFQATT and CDR2 SNEGSKA (reference sequence). Trimming at V came to 3 bases and at J to 5 bases, leaving 9 bases not matched to a gene. The CDR3 DNA sequence: TGCAGTGCTAGTGCGTGGACAGGGACGAACGAGCAGTACTTC. The encoded protein is CSASAWTGTNEQYF.

V and J are TRBV5-4 and TRBJ2-5; D uncertain. CDR1 and CDR2 from the germline V gene are SGHNT and YYREEE (reference sequence). The CDR3 extends over 15 amino acids. With 1 base removed from V and 0 bases from J, the gap between germline ends came to 10 bases. The DNA of the CDR3 is TGTGCCAGCAGCTTGAACAACGGATACCAAGAGACCCAGTACTTC. Translated, it gives CASSLNNGYQETQYF.

J is TRBJ2-1 and V is TRBV20-1, with 7 bases identical to TRBD2. The CDR3 covers 17 residues. Trimming cost V 1 base and J 8 bases; bases outside gene matches: 17. In germline, CDR1 is DFQATT, CDR2 SNEGSKA (reference sequence). Written as DNA, the CDR3 is TGCAGTGCTAGAGGACGGACTCGCCGGGGGGTGTTGGATGAGCAGTTCTTC. This gives the protein CSARGRTRRGVLDEQFF.

The chain joins TRBV7-2 to TRBJ1-2; weak D call: TRBD1 (5 bases). Per the germline V gene, CDR1 is SGHTA and CDR2 is FQGNSA. Trimming stripped 1 base from V and 7 bases from J, with 13 bases between. The CDR3 is 14 residues long. The CDR3 protein is CASSLGRQGGGYTF. CDR3 sequence (DNA): TGTGCCAGCAGCTTAGGTCGTCAGGGAGGTGGCTACACCTTC. The full variable domain, rest sourced from reference TRBV7-2 and TRBJ1-2, is GAGVSQSPSNKVTEKGKDVELRCDPISGHTALYWYRQSLGQGLEFLIYFQGNSAPDKSGLPSDRFSAERTGGSVSTLTIQRTQQEDSAVYLCASSLGRQGGGYTFGSGTRLTVV.

V gene TRBV25-1 combines with J gene TRBJ2-1; TRBD2 agrees at 9 bases. The J call may be faulty, since TRBJ2-7 better matches the DNA end. This CDR3 has 16 residues. Germline CDR1 is MGHDK and CDR2 is SYGVNS. CDR3 sequence (DNA): TGTGCCAGCAGTGATTTAGCGGGGGCCACCTACAATGAGCAGTACTTC. This sequence encodes CASSDLAGATYNEQYF.

This clonotype turned up a few times. The V call is TRBV24-1, the J call TRBJ2-1; no reliable D call. Germline CDR1 reads KGHDR; CDR2 reads SFDVKD. The ends were cut back, 4 bases at V and 6 bases at J, with 9 bases in the middle. The CDR3 runs to 13 residues. The CDR3 reads CATSEDGINEQFF. CDR3 DNA: TGTGCCACCAGTGAGGACGGAATCAATGAGCAGTTCTTC.

This clonotype appeared a few times. V usage is TRBV7-9 and J usage is TRBJ2-7, with TRBD2 matching 12 bases. The CDR3 is 14 amino acids. Germline-derived CDR1 and CDR2 are SEHNR and FQNEAQ (reference sequence). The V segment lost 6 bases and the J segment 7 bases; nucleotides outside the gene matches: 7. This CDR3 reads CASSRTSGIEEQYF. CDR3 DNA sequence: TGTGCCAGCAGTCGGACTAGCGGGATAGAGGAGCAGTACTTC.

This clonotype was found a few times. The genes are TRBV7-2 and TRBJ1-2, with 11 bases that match TRBD1. Germline values: CDR1 SGHTA, CDR2 FQGNSA. The trim removed 4 bases at V and 2 bases at J, leaving 9 bases unmatched. The CDR3 sequence is 17 residues long. CDR3 bases: TGTGCCAGCAGCTACGATTATCGGACAGGGGGCAACTATGGCTACACCTTC. Its protein is CASSYDYRTGGNYGYTF. Looking up the rest from reference TRBV7-2 and TRBJ1-2 gives the full variable domain: GAGVSQSPSNKVTEKGKDVELRCDPISGHTALYWYRQSLGQGLEFLIYFQGNSAPDKSGLPSDRFSAERTGGSVSTLTIQRTQQEDSAVYLCASSYDYRTGGNYGYTFGSGTRLTVV.

The chain is built from TRBV24-1 and TRBJ2-2; 12 bases match TRBD2. Germline CDR1 KGHDR, CDR2 SFDVKD. J was trimmed by 3 bases and V by 1 base; bases with no gene match: 5. The length of the CDR3 is 18 residues. This chain's CDR3 is CATSDFTPSGGDTGELFF. The CDR3 DNA sequence: TGTGCCACCAGTGATTTCACTCCTAGCGGGGGGGACACCGGGGAGCTGTTTTTT.

The rearrangement joins TRBV20-1 to TRBJ2-3; TRBD2 might be the D (6 bases). The CDR3 has 18 amino acids. V lost 7 bases to trimming and J lost 0 bases, with 26 bases between them. Germline CDR1 and CDR2: DFQATT and SNEGSKA (reference sequence). CDR3 in DNA: TGCAGTGTTCCCCTCGGGCTAGCGAGGTGGTATAGCACAGATACGCAGTATTTT. Translating it yields CSVPLGLARWYSTDTQYF.

This chain connects TRBV14 to TRBJ1-1, with 7 nucleotides matching TRBD1. Trimming removed 0 bases from V and 1 base from J; junction bases left unmatched: 5. CDR3 length: 16 residues. Germline assignment: CDR1 SGHDN and CDR2 FVKESK. The CDR3 reads CASSQDLGQANTEAFF. DNA of the CDR3: TGTGCCAGCAGCCAAGATCTTGGACAGGCGAACACTGAAGCTTTCTTT.

The CDR3 loop reads CASSYRDRGPPQHF. The CDR3, as DNA: TGTGCCAGCAGTTACCGGGACAGGGGGCCGCCCCAGCATTTT. This chain joins TRBV12-3 or TRBV12-4 and TRBJ1-5; TRBD1 matches 12 bases. V shed 4 bases and J 9 bases; nucleotides not matched to a gene: 4. The CDR3 runs 14 residues.

The chain employs TRBV3-1 and TRBJ1-1; D possibly corresponds to TRBD1 (5 bases). Deletions cut 5 bases from V and 4 bases from J, with 17 bases between. The germline V gene encodes CDR1 LGHDT and CDR2 YNNKEL (reference sequence). The CDR3 extends over 15 amino acids. The CDR3 protein is CASSSRAGGTTEAFF. The CDR3 nucleotides are TGTGCCAGCAGCTCGCGGGCCGGGGGGACCACTGAAGCTTTCTTT.

The J gene is TRBJ2-4, the V gene TRBV7-9; TRBD1 agrees at 9 bases. The end of the DNA fits TRBJ2-7 better, so the J call may be wrong. The CDR3 has 14 amino acids. The germline V gene has CDR1 SEHNR and CDR2 FQNEAQ (reference sequence). The CDR3 DNA sequence: TGTGCCAGCAGCTCACAGGGGGCGCAATACGAGCAGTACTTC. Protein: CASSSQGAQYEQYF.

In this sample, this clonotype turned up a few times. This chain links TRBV11-3 with TRBJ2-7, with D uncertain. Germline V gene sequence: CDR1 SGHNT, CDR2 YENEEA. With 0 bases removed from V and 7 bases from J, the gap between germline ends came to 25 bases. The CDR3 sequence is 18 residues long. The CDR3 loop reads CASSLDYISHPNYNEQYF. CDR3 DNA sequence: TGTGCCAGCAGCTTAGATTACATATCCCATCCGAACTACAATGAGCAGTACTTC. The entire variable domain, with the rest obtained from reference TRBV11-3 and TRBJ2-7, is as follows: EAGVVQSPRYKIIEKKQPVAFWCNPISGHNTLYWYLQNLGQGPELLIRYENEEAVDDSQLPKDRFSAERLKGVDSTLKIQPAELGDSAVYLCASSLDYISHPNYNEQYFGPGTRLTVT.

This clonotype was seen a few times. This chain links TRBV20-1 with TRBJ1-4; the match to TRBD1 covers 7 bases. V lost 3 bases, J lost 5 bases, and 3 bases stayed unmatched. Looked up from germline, CDR1 is DFQATT and CDR2 is SNEGSKA (reference sequence). This CDR3 spans 13 amino acids. Here the CDR3 reads CSASARGNEKLFF. The CDR3 region has the DNA TGCAGTGCTAGTGCCAGGGGGAATGAAAAACTGTTTTTT.

The chain carries TRBV4-1 and TRBJ2-7; the D gene is possibly TRBD2 (6 bases). The germline CDR1 and CDR2 sequences are MGHRA and YSYEKL. V was clipped by 0 bases and J by 3 bases, with 9 bases between them. This CDR3 is 14 amino acids long. CDR3 sequence reads: CASSQELADYEQYF. CDR3 bases: TGCGCCAGCAGCCAAGAACTAGCAGACTACGAGCAGTACTTC.

The chain combines TRBV7-2 with TRBJ2-4, with D unclear. Per the germline V gene, CDR1 is SGHTA and CDR2 is FQGNSA. The length of the CDR3 is 11 residues. Trimming shortened V by 3 bases and J by 8 bases, and 5 bases separated the two germline ends. CDR3 sequence (DNA): TGTGCCAGCAGCTTTTACGACATTCAGTACTTC. Protein: CASSFYDIQYF.

Only a few counts were recorded for this clonotype. V gene TRBV19 combines with J gene TRBJ1-1; D ambiguous. Germline V lookup: CDR1 LNHDA, CDR2 SQIVND (reference sequence). The V gene lost 1 base and the J gene lost 0 bases, with 6 bases spanning the gap. The CDR3 extends over 14 amino acids. In nucleotides, the CDR3 is TGTGCCAGTAGTATAGGACTGCTGAACACTGAAGCTTTCTTT. Protein product: CASSIGLLNTEAFF.

This clonotype was counted only a few times. The genes are TRBV27 and TRBJ1-6; maybe TRBD1 (5 bases). The CDR3 is 14 residues long. The germline gives CDR1 MNHEY, CDR2 SMNVEV (reference sequence). Trimming shortened V by 3 bases and J by 9 bases, and 12 bases separated the two germline ends. This chain's CDR3 is CASSLAMRGSPLHF. CDR3 bases: TGTGCCAGCAGTTTGGCCATGAGGGGTTCACCCCTCCACTTT.

This clonotype was seen many times. This chain links TRBV7-2 with TRBJ1-2; the D is unclear. Germline values: CDR1 SGHTA, CDR2 FQGNSA. Trimming removed 5 bases at V and 4 bases at J, with 8 bases between. The CDR3 runs to 12 residues. CDR3 DNA sequence: TGTGCCAGCAGCCTCGATACCTATGGCTACACCTTC. It encodes CASSLDTYGYTF.

This clonotype occurred a few times. This may be a read error: a much more frequent sequence differs by one nucleotide. The V gene is TRBV7-9, the J gene TRBJ1-5; D remains ambiguous. CDR1 and CDR2 from the germline V gene are SEHNR and FQNEAQ (reference sequence). The length of the CDR3 is 12 residues. Trimming stripped 1 base from V and 5 bases from J, with 3 bases between. The DNA of the CDR3 is TGTGCCAGCAGCTTAGGGTATCAGCCCCAGCATTTT. Residues: CASSLGYQPQHF.

This chain joins TRBV9 and TRBJ1-1, with 9 bases identical to TRBD1. V shed 0 bases, J shed 2 bases, and the junction held 8 bases outside the gene matches. The CDR3 spans 17 residues. Germline lookup yields CDR1 SGDLS and CDR2 YYNGEE. The CDR3 region is CASSVDDRGVVNTEAFF. The CDR3 DNA follows: TGTGCCAGCAGCGTAGACGACAGGGGGGTCGTTAACACTGAAGCTTTCTTT.

Comment on this clonotype: At one end the junction does not follow the germline gene, possibly because of a read error. The chain recombines TRBV4-1 with TRBJ2-1; 10 bases are shared with TRBD2. Germline V CDR1 and CDR2: MGHRA, YSYEKL. CDR3 length: 14 amino acids. The DNA of the CDR3 is TGCTCCAGCAGCCAAGAAAGTAGCGGGAGGCATCAGTTCTTC. This sequence encodes CSSSQESSGRHQFF.

This clonotype was seen a handful of times. In DNA form, the CDR3 reads TGTGCCAGCAGCACCAAGACACGAACCGGGGAGCTGTTTTTT. This sequence encodes CASSTKTRTGELFF. This chain joins TRBV7-2 and TRBJ2-2; D is ambiguous. V dropped 5 bases and J dropped 5 bases, with 12 bases sitting between them. This CDR3 region has 14 residues. Germline V gene sequence: CDR1 SGHTA, CDR2 FQGNSA. Combining the CDR3 with reference TRBV7-2 and TRBJ2-2 gives the whole variable domain GAGVSQSPSNKVTEKGKDVELRCDPISGHTALYWYRQSLGQGLEFLIYFQGNSAPDKSGLPSDRFSAERTGGSVSTLTIQRTQQEDSAVYLCASSTKTRTGELFFGEGSRLTVL.